This entry features one T cell receptor (beta chain) sequence. Its antigen is as yet unknown. The protocol was immunoSEQ multiplex PCR, while the TCRdb copy is restricted to in-frame clones and leaves out a portion. The table has fewer than 120,000 clones, 70% to 90% seen once. The sample originates from a study of T cell responses to AZD1222 COVID-19 vaccine. Study-level results: Females outnumbered males among donors, who were mostly white British; clonal diversity was possibly underestimated. Samples come after the peak T cell response, not at day 14.

This CDR3 is built from 16 residues. CDR1 and CDR2 from the germline V gene are DFQATT and SNEGSKA (reference sequence). V gave up 3 bases and J gave up 2 bases; unmatched junction bases: 4. Second doses were pooled across both intervals (about 4 or about 12 weeks). Sequenced here: peripheral blood, sampled 28 days after the second AZD1222 dose. The TCR originated in an adult who received the AZD1222 COVID-19 vaccine. V usage is TRBV20-1 and J usage is TRBJ2-3; 14 bases align to TRBD2. CDR3 in amino acids: CSASGTSGRDTDTQYF. The DNA for the CDR3 is TGCAGTGCTAGTGGGACTAGCGGGAGAGACACAGATACGCAGTATTTT.